These T cell receptor beta chains were read from a single sample in a study of blood T cell repertoires in COVID-19. Clones were read by immunoSEQ multiplex PCR, and TCRdb kept only the in-frame ones, dropping some. In the table there are about 110,000 clones, 70% to 80% of which are singletons. Input material: peripheral blood. These receptor sequences come from a woman aged 60 to 75 with acute or convalescent COVID-19. Each CDR3 is given with its conserved first and last residue. D genes are given only for firm matches. Size is omitted from some rows. Given values are once, few, many or a class for expanded clones.

j_gene: TRBJ1-2
v_gene: TRBV24-1
abundance: NA
d_gene: NA
CDR3nt: TGTGCCACCAGTGACACTAATGACAGGACTGGCTACACCTTC
CDR3aa: CATSDTNDRTGYTF

j_gene: TRBJ1-5
v_gene: TRBV6-5
abundance: NA
d_gene: TRBD1
CDR3nt: TGTGCCAGCAGTCTCACAGGGGTGAGCAATCAGCCCCAGCATTTT
CDR3aa: CASSLTGVSNQPQHF

j_gene: TRBJ1-3
v_gene: TRBV18
abundance: few
d_gene: NA
CDR3nt: TGTGCCAGCTCACGCGGACTAACCTCTGGAAACACCATATATTTT
CDR3aa: CASSRGLTSGNTIYF

j_gene: TRBJ2-7
v_gene: TRBV10-3
abundance: NA
d_gene: NA
CDR3nt: TGTGCCATCAGTGAGTCGGACTCGTTTACCGAGCAGTACTTC
CDR3aa: CAISESDSFTEQYF

j_gene: TRBJ2-3
v_gene: TRBV6-1
abundance: few
d_gene: TRBD2
CDR3nt: TGTGCCAGCAGTGTTCAATACGGGGGGGCGGGAGATACGCAGTATTTT
CDR3aa: CASSVQYGGAGDTQYF

j_gene: TRBJ1-1
v_gene: TRBV18
abundance: once
d_gene: NA
CDR3nt: TGTGCCAGCTCAGCGACAGGAGATTACACTGAAGCTTTCTTT
CDR3aa: CASSATGDYTEAFF

j_gene: TRBJ1-4
v_gene: TRBV7-9
abundance: NA
d_gene: TRBD1
CDR3nt: TGTGCCAGCAGCTCCCGGACAGGTTGGGAAAAACTGTTTTTT
CDR3aa: CASSSRTGWEKLFF

j_gene: TRBJ1-5
v_gene: TRBV6-5
abundance: NA
d_gene: TRBD1
CDR3nt: TGTGCCAGCAGGAATTATGGACAGGCCAATCAGCCCCAGCATTTT
CDR3aa: CASRNYGQANQPQHF

j_gene: TRBJ1-6
v_gene: TRBV9
abundance: NA
d_gene: TRBD1
CDR3nt: TGTGCCAGCAGCGCGACAGGGGAGGGTTCACCCCTCCACTTT
CDR3aa: CASSATGEGSPLHF

j_gene: TRBJ1-1
v_gene: TRBV5-1
abundance: NA
d_gene: TRBD1
CDR3nt: TGCGCCAGCACCGGGACAGCCTTGAACACTGAAGCTTTCTTT
CDR3aa: CASTGTALNTEAFF

j_gene: TRBJ2-3
v_gene: TRBV14
abundance: few
d_gene: NA
CDR3nt: TGTGCCAGCAGCCAAGGAAGGATTACTAGTTATACGCAGTATTTT
CDR3aa: CASSQGRITSYTQYF

j_gene: TRBJ1-2
v_gene: TRBV7-2
abundance: NA
d_gene: TRBD1
CDR3nt: TGTGCCAGCAGCCGGGACAGGGGCGCCTATGGCTACACCTTC
CDR3aa: CASSRDRGAYGYTF

j_gene: TRBJ2-7
v_gene: TRBV27
abundance: NA
d_gene: TRBD1
CDR3nt: TGTGCCAGCAGTTCTTACAGGGGGTACGAGCAGTACTTC
CDR3aa: CASSSYRGYEQYF

j_gene: TRBJ2-5
v_gene: TRBV5-6
abundance: NA
d_gene: TRBD2
CDR3nt: TGTGCCAGCAGCGTACTAGCGGGGGGGCAAGAGACCCAGTACTTC
CDR3aa: CASSVLAGGQETQYF

j_gene: TRBJ1-1
v_gene: TRBV7-3
abundance: NA
d_gene: NA
CDR3nt: TGTGCCAGCAGCTTATTTATGTCCGGGAACACTGAAGCTTTCTTT
CDR3aa: CASSLFMSGNTEAFF

j_gene: TRBJ2-5
v_gene: TRBV5-5
abundance: NA
d_gene: TRBD1
CDR3nt: TGTGCCAGCAGCTTCCGGGACAGGACCCAAGAGACCCAGTACTTC
CDR3aa: CASSFRDRTQETQYF

j_gene: TRBJ1-1
v_gene: TRBV19
abundance: NA
d_gene: NA
CDR3nt: TGTGCCAGTAGTATACGTAGTCTGATCGGTCCTAACACTGAAGCTTTCTTT
CDR3aa: CASSIRSLIGPNTEAFF

j_gene: TRBJ2-3
v_gene: TRBV6-5
abundance: NA
d_gene: NA
CDR3nt: TGTGCCAGCAGCCTCGGGGGACGAGGCACAGATACGCAGTATTTT
CDR3aa: CASSLGGRGTDTQYF

j_gene: TRBJ1-6
v_gene: TRBV7-9
abundance: NA
d_gene: TRBD1
CDR3nt: TGTGCCAGCAGCGGCCGGGACAGGGAGAATTCACCCCTCCACTTT
CDR3aa: CASSGRDRENSPLHF

j_gene: TRBJ2-1
v_gene: TRBV6-4
abundance: NA
d_gene: NA
CDR3nt: TGTGCCAGCAGTGACCGCTCCTACAATGAGCAGTTCTTC
CDR3aa: CASSDRSYNEQFF

j_gene: TRBJ1-1
v_gene: TRBV6-5
abundance: NA
d_gene: NA
CDR3nt: TGTGCCAGCACCGCTAGTCCCCTGAACACTGAAGCTTTCTTT
CDR3aa: CASTASPLNTEAFF

j_gene: TRBJ2-3
v_gene: TRBV7-9
abundance: NA
d_gene: TRBD1
CDR3nt: TGTGCCAGCAGCCTAGTGGGGGTCAGGGGGCAAGATACGCAGTATTTT
CDR3aa: CASSLVGVRGQDTQYF

j_gene: TRBJ2-5
v_gene: TRBV7-2
abundance: NA
d_gene: NA
CDR3nt: TGTGCCAGCAGCCGGGTATCAGAAAAAGAGACCCAGTACTTC
CDR3aa: CASSRVSEKETQYF

j_gene: TRBJ1-5
v_gene: TRBV7-9
abundance: NA
d_gene: TRBD1
CDR3nt: TGTGCCAGCAGCTCACAGGGGAATCAGCCCCAGCATTTT
CDR3aa: CASSSQGNQPQHF

j_gene: TRBJ2-2
v_gene: TRBV30
abundance: NA
d_gene: TRBD2
CDR3nt: TGTGCCTGGAATCTCGGCGGGGGGCCCGGGGAGCTGTTTTTT
CDR3aa: CAWNLGGGPGELFF

j_gene: TRBJ2-7
v_gene: TRBV15
abundance: NA
d_gene: NA
CDR3nt: TGTGCCACCAGCAGGGCAGACAAAAATCTAAACTACGAGCAGTACTTC
CDR3aa: CATSRADKNLNYEQYF

j_gene: TRBJ1-5
v_gene: TRBV28
abundance: NA
d_gene: TRBD1
CDR3nt: TGTGCCAGCAGATCGGGACAGATCAATCAGCCCCAGCATTTT
CDR3aa: CASRSGQINQPQHF

j_gene: TRBJ2-3
v_gene: TRBV18
abundance: NA
d_gene: TRBD1
CDR3nt: TGTGCCAGCTCACCGGCCGGACAGGGTACAGATACGCAGTATTTT
CDR3aa: CASSPAGQGTDTQYF

j_gene: TRBJ2-7
v_gene: TRBV4-2
abundance: few
d_gene: TRBD1
CDR3nt: TGTGCCAGCAGCCAAGTCGGGACAGAAGCAGCCTACGAGCAGTACTTC
CDR3aa: CASSQVGTEAAYEQYF

j_gene: TRBJ1-6
v_gene: TRBV5-1
abundance: NA
d_gene: NA
CDR3nt: TGCGCCAGCAGCATAAAAACAGGGAAACATAATTCACCCCTCCACTTT
CDR3aa: CASSIKTGKHNSPLHF

j_gene: TRBJ1-2
v_gene: TRBV7-2
abundance: NA
d_gene: NA
CDR3nt: TGTGCCAGCAGCTCCAGGGATGCAGGGAGGTCTGGCTACACCTTC
CDR3aa: CASSSRDAGRSGYTF

j_gene: TRBJ2-7
v_gene: TRBV28
abundance: many
d_gene: NA
CDR3nt: TGTGCCACCGCCCCCGGGTACGAGCAGTACTTC
CDR3aa: CATAPGYEQYF

j_gene: TRBJ2-7
v_gene: TRBV12-3/TRBV12-4
abundance: once
d_gene: TRBD2
CDR3nt: TGTGCCAGCAGCCCCCGGGGGGTCGAGCAGTACTTC
CDR3aa: CASSPRGVEQYF

j_gene: TRBJ1-2
v_gene: TRBV14
abundance: NA
d_gene: NA
CDR3nt: TGTGCCAGCAGCCAAGAGCCAGGGGCCTATGGCTACACCTTC
CDR3aa: CASSQEPGAYGYTF

j_gene: TRBJ1-2
v_gene: TRBV12-3/TRBV12-4
abundance: few
d_gene: NA
CDR3nt: TGTGCCAGCAGTCGACAGAACCCAGGCTACACCTTC
CDR3aa: CASSRQNPGYTF

j_gene: TRBJ2-5
v_gene: TRBV6-1
abundance: NA
d_gene: TRBD2
CDR3nt: TGTGCCAGCAGTGAACCTAGCGGGGGGAAAGAGACCCAGTACTTC
CDR3aa: CASSEPSGGKETQYF

j_gene: TRBJ1-5
v_gene: TRBV18
abundance: NA
d_gene: NA
CDR3nt: TGTGCCAGCTCACGCTTACAGGGAGGCAATCAGCCCCAGCATTTT
CDR3aa: CASSRLQGGNQPQHF

j_gene: TRBJ1-1
v_gene: TRBV4-3
abundance: NA
d_gene: NA
CDR3nt: TGCGCCAGCAGCCAAGCGGCGGCGAACACTGAAGCTTTCTTT
CDR3aa: CASSQAAANTEAFF

j_gene: TRBJ1-1
v_gene: TRBV7-3
abundance: many
d_gene: NA
CDR3nt: TGTGCCAGCAGCCCGTCCCGGCGGGGGGCGGGTAGTACTGAAGCTTTCTTT
CDR3aa: CASSPSRRGAGSTEAFF

j_gene: TRBJ1-4
v_gene: TRBV28
abundance: once
d_gene: TRBD1
CDR3nt: TGTGCCAGCAGTTATCTGACAGGGGCTAATGAAAAACTGTTTTTT
CDR3aa: CASSYLTGANEKLFF

j_gene: TRBJ1-6
v_gene: TRBV6-1
abundance: few
d_gene: NA
CDR3nt: TGTGCCAGCAGTGAAGCGATGACAGAAAATTCACCCCTCCACTTT
CDR3aa: CASSEAMTENSPLHF

j_gene: TRBJ2-3
v_gene: TRBV10-1
abundance: NA
d_gene: TRBD1
CDR3nt: TGCGCCAGCAGTGATAAAGGGACAGGGTACCCTCTAAGCACAGATACGCAGTATTTT
CDR3aa: CASSDKGTGYPLSTDTQYF

j_gene: TRBJ1-1
v_gene: TRBV12-3/TRBV12-4
abundance: NA
d_gene: NA
CDR3nt: TGTGCCAGCAGGGAAGGGGGTAGGGCTGAAGCTTTCTTT
CDR3aa: CASREGGRAEAFF

j_gene: TRBJ2-1
v_gene: TRBV11-3
abundance: many
d_gene: NA
CDR3nt: TGTGCCAGCAGTTCAGACTCCAATGAGCAGTTCTTC
CDR3aa: CASSSDSNEQFF

j_gene: TRBJ1-2
v_gene: TRBV12-3/TRBV12-4
abundance: once
d_gene: NA
CDR3nt: TGTGCCAGCACTACTGGAGGGGGCTACACCTTC
CDR3aa: CASTTGGGYTF

j_gene: TRBJ2-2
v_gene: TRBV28
abundance: NA
d_gene: NA
CDR3nt: TGTGCCAGCGGGCCCCTGAACACCGGGGAGCTGTTTTTT
CDR3aa: CASGPLNTGELFF

j_gene: TRBJ1-2
v_gene: TRBV29-1
abundance: NA
d_gene: NA
CDR3nt: TGCAGCGTTTGGGACATCCATGGCTACACCTTC
CDR3aa: CSVWDIHGYTF

j_gene: TRBJ2-5
v_gene: TRBV7-2
abundance: once
d_gene: NA
CDR3nt: TGTGCCAGCAGCTCCGCCAGGGAAGGGTGGAAGACCCAGTACTTC
CDR3aa: CASSSAREGWKTQYF

j_gene: TRBJ2-7
v_gene: TRBV28
abundance: NA
d_gene: NA
CDR3nt: TGTGCCAGCATTCCTATGACAGGCTCCTACGAGCAGTACTTC
CDR3aa: CASIPMTGSYEQYF

j_gene: TRBJ1-2
v_gene: TRBV19
abundance: NA
d_gene: NA
CDR3nt: TGTGCCAGTAGTATAGGGGCGCAAAACTATGGCTACACCTTC
CDR3aa: CASSIGAQNYGYTF

j_gene: TRBJ2-1
v_gene: TRBV24-1
abundance: NA
d_gene: NA
CDR3nt: TGTGCCACCAGTGACCCCAAAGCGGATGGTCGCAATGAGCAGTTCTTC
CDR3aa: CATSDPKADGRNEQFF

j_gene: TRBJ2-7
v_gene: TRBV12-5
abundance: few
d_gene: TRBD1
CDR3nt: TGTGCTAGTGGTTCCGGGACAGGTACCTACGAGCAGTACTTC
CDR3aa: CASGSGTGTYEQYF

j_gene: TRBJ1-6
v_gene: TRBV7-9
abundance: NA
d_gene: NA
CDR3nt: TGTGCCAGCAGCTCTCGGGGGGCGGATAATTCACCCCTCCACTTT
CDR3aa: CASSSRGADNSPLHF

j_gene: TRBJ1-6
v_gene: TRBV13
abundance: NA
d_gene: NA
CDR3nt: TGTGCCAGCAGCTTAGATTCGGGTAGCTCCTATAATTCACCCCTCCACTTT
CDR3aa: CASSLDSGSSYNSPLHF

j_gene: TRBJ2-7
v_gene: TRBV3-1/TRBV3-2
abundance: NA
d_gene: NA
CDR3nt: TGTGCCAGCAGCCAAGGTGGAGTCCCTAAGGAGCAGTACTTC
CDR3aa: CASSQGGVPKEQYF

j_gene: TRBJ2-1
v_gene: TRBV12-3/TRBV12-4
abundance: NA
d_gene: TRBD1
CDR3nt: TGTGCCAGCAGTCTGGACAGGGCCCATGAGCAGTTCTTC
CDR3aa: CASSLDRAHEQFF

j_gene: TRBJ2-7
v_gene: TRBV15
abundance: few
d_gene: TRBD1
CDR3nt: TGTGCCACCAGCAGAGACAGGAGCGGGACAGGGGGTCACGAGCAGTACTTC
CDR3aa: CATSRDRSGTGGHEQYF

j_gene: TRBJ1-2
v_gene: TRBV5-1
abundance: NA
d_gene: TRBD1
CDR3nt: TGCGCCAGCAGCCTGGGGACAGGGGAAGGCTATGGCTACACCTTC
CDR3aa: CASSLGTGEGYGYTF

j_gene: TRBJ2-1
v_gene: TRBV5-1
abundance: NA
d_gene: TRBD2
CDR3nt: TGCGCCAGCAGCGACACCGGGACTAGCGGGGTAGATGAGCAGTTCTTC
CDR3aa: CASSDTGTSGVDEQFF